The entry below gives a single TCR beta chain sequence along with its context. The antigen is undetermined. Samples had at least 6 million PBMCs isolated from them. The sample originates from a study of blood T cells in healthy people across ages. General observations from the study: Diversity figures based on one million T cells were deemed too low. Because donor CMV status was unknown, expanded clonotype changes were possibly confounded. Per million T cells, TCR beta diversity dropped about linearly as age rose.

A sample-barcoded 5' primer and a J-beta primer mix were used in a second PCR of roughly 7 to 11 cycles. TCRdb re-derived calls from the 5' RACE reads in MiXCR, one entry per CDR3 protein. The sample yields about 970,000 distinct CDR3 sequences, 51% seen once. The CDR3 runs to 16 residues. Trimming left V 5 bases short and J 3 bases short, with 20 bases between. Germline lookup yields CDR1 SGHRS and CDR2 YFSETQ. This receptor was identified in a woman aged 55-69 years in good health. The chain couples TRBV5-1 to TRBJ1-2, with D possibly TRBD1 on 5 matching bases. The source material was blood. Written as DNA, the CDR3 is TGCGCCAGCAGAATTGCACGGAAGGGGTTCGACTATGGCTACACCTTC. It is translated as CASRIARKGFDYGYTF.